Following are 8 T cell receptor beta chains from one sample sequenced in a study of T cells in Graves' hyperthyroidism and ophthalmopathy. TCR beta CDR3 sequences were amplified from RNA transcripts. TCR CDR3 underwent first-round RT-PCR with the HTBI primer set. In TCRdb, the multiplex PCR reads were re-called with MiXCR into one record per CDR3 protein. There are roughly 500,000 distinct CDR3 sequences in the sample; over 45% occur only once, and roughly 45% lies in the top ten. Sequencing was done on a sample of peripheral blood or thyroid tissue (not recorded which). The receptors were gathered from an adult woman with Graves' disease, either hyperthyroidism or ophthalmopathy (not recorded which).

V is TRBV24-1 and J is TRBJ1-6; D unresolved. V was shortened by 12 bases and J by 9 bases, with 14 bases between the two germline ends. The CDR3 has 12 amino acids. CDR1 and CDR2 (germline): KGHDR, SFDVKD. The CDR3 loop reads CAASTPGSPLHF. In DNA form, the CDR3 reads TGTGCCGCGTCGACCCCCGGTTCACCCCTCCACTTT.

This clonotype has ten or more counts. The rearrangement joins TRBV20-1 to TRBJ1-2, with 7 bases fitting TRBD1. CDR3 length: 12 amino acids. Germline V gives CDR1 DFQATT, CDR2 SNEGSKA (reference sequence). Trimming cost V 3 bases and J 5 bases; bases outside gene matches: 3. The CDR3 nucleotides read TGCAGTGCTAGCGACAGGGAGTATGGCTACACCTTC. Its translation is CSASDREYGYTF.

This clonotype was found many times. The chain combines TRBV7-3 with TRBJ1-6; possibly TRBD1 for D (5 bases). The CDR3 is made up of 14 amino acids. V was cut by 3 bases and J by 10 bases, with 13 bases left in between. Per germline, CDR1 SGHTA and CDR2 FQGTGA. The CDR3 nucleotides are TGTGCCAGCAGCTTGGGGGACCCGGCCTCACCCCTCCACTTT. Protein product: CASSLGDPASPLHF.

The chain links TRBV7-9 to TRBJ2-7; 11 bases line up with TRBD2. This CDR3 has 16 amino acids. The J segment lost 6 bases and the V segment lost 1 base, leaving 8 bases of the junction unmatched. Germline lookup yields CDR1 SEHNR and CDR2 FQNEAQ (reference sequence). CDR3 DNA sequence: TGTGCCAGCAGCTTAGTTGGTAGCGGGAGGGCCCCCGAGCAGTACTTC. Protein: CASSLVGSGRAPEQYF.

This sequence joins TRBV7-9 and TRBJ2-7, with 10 bases identical to TRBD2. The junction had 13 bases not matched to a gene; V was cut back by 4 bases and J by 4 bases. The germline gives CDR1 SEHNR, CDR2 FQNEAQ (reference sequence). The CDR3 is 17 residues long. The CDR3 sequence: CASSSILAGVPGYEQYF. DNA of the CDR3: TGTGCCAGCAGCTCTATCCTAGCGGGAGTACCCGGGTACGAGCAGTACTTC.

The V call is TRBV7-2, the J call TRBJ2-7, with 7 bases that match TRBD1. Germline V lookup: CDR1 SGHTA, CDR2 FQGNSA. The CDR3 sequence is 14 residues long. V shed 8 bases and J 4 bases; nucleotides not matched to a gene: 11. DNA of the CDR3: TGTGCCAGCTCACCACCGCTGGGACAGTACGAGCAGTACTTC. Protein: CASSPPLGQYEQYF.

The chain's CDR3 is CASSLQGAEDGYTF. In DNA form, the CDR3 reads TGCGCCAGCAGCCTACAGGGGGCTGAGGATGGCTACACCTTC. The J gene is TRBJ1-2, the V gene TRBV5-1; TRBD1 matches at 9 bases. With 4 bases clipped from V and 6 bases from J, the junction kept 7 bases outside the gene matches. The CDR3 runs to 14 residues. Germline lookup yields CDR1 SGHRS and CDR2 YFSETQ.

V gene TRBV29-1 combines with J gene TRBJ2-7; 8 bases line up with TRBD1. The CDR3 has 15 residues. J gave up 4 bases and V 3 bases, and 11 bases lay outside the gene matches. Germline CDR1 is SQVTM and CDR2 is ANQGSEA. Here the CDR3 DNA reads TGCAGCGTTGACGGACAGGGCGAGTTGGAGTACGAGCAGTACTTC. Protein sequence: CSVDGQGELEYEQYF.